This T cell receptor (beta chain) was found in a study of blood T cell repertoires in COVID-19 (dated by TCRdb to 2020 to 2022). The study in broad terms: The collaborator samples originated in the United States, Italy and Spain and spanned the acute and convalescent phases of COVID-19. The prospective study material was composed of cDNA or gDNA derived from T cells, B-cell-depleted T cells, or PBMCs. The dataset comprised deeply sampled blood TCRbeta repertoires from subjects exposed to, actively infected with, or recovered from COVID-19. A freely available public database, intended as a resource for researchers studying the immune response to SARS-CoV-2, is where the repertoires were released. Samples came from the ongoing ImmuneRACE study (first 160 participants) plus 1,254 subjects from 6 global collaborators. A de-identified subject ID, COVID-19 status, age in years and sex were almost always included in the sample metadata. Where HLA class I and class II types were available, the types were taken from metadata supplied by the sample provider, not from assay-based typing.

Broad study findings and their caveats: How much clinical and demographic metadata was included differed by source and by participant, and the metadata was provided uncurated.

Reading from cysteine to phenylalanine, the CDR3 counts 15 amino acids. Left in the record is the CDR3 DNA by itself, 45 bases read in frame from the first base. Taken from the germline V gene, the CDR1 and CDR2 loops are SGHVS and FQNEAQ. For this chain, trimming is 3 bases at the V end and 0 bases at the J end, and the number of junction bases without a gene match is 2. This clone was picked up a small number of times. Its antigen target is currently unknown. Base qualities are not recorded, but no much larger clone differs from it by a single base. The immunoSEQ Assay, a bias-controlled multiplex PCR, was used to amplify TCRbeta CDR3 regions from genomic DNA. Per the source publication's procedure: Nucleated cell counts per sample were estimated from amplification of reference gene primers within the assay. To quantify the absolute abundance of each unique TCRbeta CDR3 rearrangement, sequence reads were collapsed and filtered. For each sample, productive Simpson clonality was calculated as the square root of Simpson's diversity index over productive rearrangements. The source is immuneACCESS, and TCRdb retained only in-frame sequences with V and J called. Part of the clones is not carried over; for the studies checked, unresolved V genes explain less than half of this, and the remainder is unexplained. The V and J calls and the clone size are those of that table, but D and trimming were determined from the DNA. This sample comprises around 250,000 clones, about 86% of them detected only once. Clones ranked in the top ten supply approximately 6.2% of the sample.

Collaborating institutions collected whole blood in K2EDTA tubes following their own protocols. For TCRbeta analysis, collaborators shipped samples in one of three forms: frozen whole blood, isolated PBMCs, or DNA extracted from either of those sample types. The chain is made from TRBV7-8 and TRBJ2-1; 7 of the junction bases match TRBD2. The source material was peripheral blood. The clonotype comes from a man aged 60-69 years with acute or convalescent COVID-19. The CDR3 sequence is CASSFSSGSYNEQFF. The sequenced DNA: TGTGCCAGCAGCTTTTCTAGCGGCTCCTACAATGAGCAGTTCTTC.